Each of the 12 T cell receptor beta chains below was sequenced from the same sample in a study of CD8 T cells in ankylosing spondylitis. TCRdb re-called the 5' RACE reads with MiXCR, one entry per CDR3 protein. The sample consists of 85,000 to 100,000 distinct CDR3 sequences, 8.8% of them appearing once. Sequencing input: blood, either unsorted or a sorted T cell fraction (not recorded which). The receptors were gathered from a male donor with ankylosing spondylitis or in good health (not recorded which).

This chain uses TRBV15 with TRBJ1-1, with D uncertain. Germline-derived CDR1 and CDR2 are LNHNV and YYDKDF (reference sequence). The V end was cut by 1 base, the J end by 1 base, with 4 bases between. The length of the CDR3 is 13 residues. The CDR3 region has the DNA TGTGCCACCAGCAGAGGAGCGAACACTGAAGCTTTCTTT. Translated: CATSRGANTEAFF.

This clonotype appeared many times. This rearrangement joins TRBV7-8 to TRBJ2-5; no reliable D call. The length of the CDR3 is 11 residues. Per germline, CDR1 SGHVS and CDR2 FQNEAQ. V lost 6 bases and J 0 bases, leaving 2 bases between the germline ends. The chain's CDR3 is CASRNQETQYF. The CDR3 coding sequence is TGTGCCAGCAGAAACCAAGAGACCCAGTACTTC.

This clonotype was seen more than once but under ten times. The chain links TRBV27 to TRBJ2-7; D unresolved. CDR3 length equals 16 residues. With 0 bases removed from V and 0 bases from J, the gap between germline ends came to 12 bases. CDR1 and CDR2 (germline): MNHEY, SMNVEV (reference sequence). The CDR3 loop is CASSLSQAPLSYEQYF. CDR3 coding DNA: TGTGCCAGCAGTTTATCCCAGGCACCCCTCTCCTACGAGCAGTACTTC.

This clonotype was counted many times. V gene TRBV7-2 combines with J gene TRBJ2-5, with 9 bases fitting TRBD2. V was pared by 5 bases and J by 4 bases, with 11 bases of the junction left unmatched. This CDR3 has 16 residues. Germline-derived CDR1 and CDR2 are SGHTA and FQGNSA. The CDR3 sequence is CASSLISGGSGETQYF. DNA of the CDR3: TGTGCCAGCAGCCTGATTAGCGGGGGCTCGGGAGAGACCCAGTACTTC.

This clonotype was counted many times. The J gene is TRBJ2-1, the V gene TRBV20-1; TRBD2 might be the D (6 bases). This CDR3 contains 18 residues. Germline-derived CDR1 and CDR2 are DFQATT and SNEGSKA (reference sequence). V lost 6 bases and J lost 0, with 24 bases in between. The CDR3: CSANLEGMFRISYNEQFF. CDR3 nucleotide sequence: TGCAGTGCAAACCTGGAGGGGATGTTCAGGATCTCCTACAATGAGCAGTTCTTC.

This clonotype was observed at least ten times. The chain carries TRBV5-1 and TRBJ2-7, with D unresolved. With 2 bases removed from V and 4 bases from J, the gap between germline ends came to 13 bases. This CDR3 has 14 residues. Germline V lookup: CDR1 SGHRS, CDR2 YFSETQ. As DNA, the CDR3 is TGCGCCAGCAGCTTCGACCCCTCGACTTACGAGCAGTACTTC. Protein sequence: CASSFDPSTYEQYF.

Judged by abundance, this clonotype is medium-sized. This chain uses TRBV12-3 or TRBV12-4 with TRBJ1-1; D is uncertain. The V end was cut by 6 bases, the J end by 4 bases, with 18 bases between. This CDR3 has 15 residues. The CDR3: CASSTVAGRSTEAFF. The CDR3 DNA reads TGTGCCAGCAGCACCGTCGCGGGTCGGTCCACTGAAGCTTTCTTT.

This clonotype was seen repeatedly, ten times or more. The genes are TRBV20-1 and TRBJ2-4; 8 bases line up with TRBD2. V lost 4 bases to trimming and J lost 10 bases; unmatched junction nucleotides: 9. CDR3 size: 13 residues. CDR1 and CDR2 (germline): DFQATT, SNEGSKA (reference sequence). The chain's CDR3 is CSANGGGLRIQYF. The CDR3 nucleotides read TGCAGTGCTAATGGCGGGGGGCTGCGGATTCAGTACTTC.

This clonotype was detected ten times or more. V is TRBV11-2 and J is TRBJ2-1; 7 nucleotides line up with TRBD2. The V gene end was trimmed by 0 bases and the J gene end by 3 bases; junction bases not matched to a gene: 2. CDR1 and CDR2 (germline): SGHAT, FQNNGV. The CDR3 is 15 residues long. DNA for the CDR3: TGTGCCAGCAGCTTAGAACGGGGGGACTACAATGAGCAGTTCTTC. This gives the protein CASSLERGDYNEQFF.

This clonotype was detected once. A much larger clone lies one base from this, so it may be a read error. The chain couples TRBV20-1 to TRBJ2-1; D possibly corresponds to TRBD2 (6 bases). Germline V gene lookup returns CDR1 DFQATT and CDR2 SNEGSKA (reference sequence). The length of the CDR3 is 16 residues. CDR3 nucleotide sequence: TGCTGTGCTAGACCCCCCTCAGCGGGTTCCTACAATGAGCAGTTCTTC. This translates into CCARPPSAGSYNEQFF.

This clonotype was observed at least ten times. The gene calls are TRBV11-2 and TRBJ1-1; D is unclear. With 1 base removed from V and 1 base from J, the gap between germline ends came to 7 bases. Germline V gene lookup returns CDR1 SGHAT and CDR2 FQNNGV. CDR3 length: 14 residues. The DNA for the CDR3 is TGTGCCAGCAGCTTAGCCCCAGGGAACACTGAAGCTTTCTTT. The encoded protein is CASSLAPGNTEAFF. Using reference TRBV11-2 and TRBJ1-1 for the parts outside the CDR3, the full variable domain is EAGVAQSPRYKIIEKRQSVAFWCNPISGHATLYWYQQILGQGPKLLIQFQNNGVVDDSQLPKDRFSAERLKGVDSTLKIQPAKLEDSAVYLCASSLAPGNTEAFFGQGTRLTVV.

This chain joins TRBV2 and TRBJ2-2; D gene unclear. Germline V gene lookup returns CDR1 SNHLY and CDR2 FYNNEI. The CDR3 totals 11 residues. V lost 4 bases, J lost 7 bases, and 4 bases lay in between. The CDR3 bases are TGTGCCAGCAGTGCGGTCGGGGAGCTGTTTTTT. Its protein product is CASSAVGELFF.